Listed below are T cell receptor beta chains from one sample, sequenced in a study of shared clonotypes between healthy human individuals. Here immunoSEQ multiplex PCR was the method, and the copy in TCRdb shows in-frame clones only, minus some. The data contain some 2.1 million clones, less than 95% of them singletons. The sequenced sample consisted of naive CD8+ T cells sorted from blood. The receptors were gathered from a man aged 18 to 29 in good health. Both conserved end residues are part of each CDR3. The D gene is left open where the match is weak. Rows may omit the clone size; those that give it use once, few, many or a size class.

CDR3 DNA,CDR3 protein,D gene,clone size,V gene,J gene
TGTGCCAGCAGTCCAACCGGGACCGATGGCTACACCTTC,CASSPTGTDGYTF,.,.,TRBV6-5,TRBJ1-2
TGTGCCAGCAGCGCCAGTTACAGGGGCGAGAATGGCTACACCTTC,CASSASYRGENGYTF,TRBD1,once,TRBV9,TRBJ1-2
TGTGCCAGCAGCGTAGATCAGGGTGGTTCACCCCTCCACTTT,CASSVDQGGSPLHF,.,.,TRBV9,TRBJ1-6
TGTGCCAGCAGCGCGACGCCAGGGGGAGAGACCCAGTACTTC,CASSATPGGETQYF,TRBD1,.,TRBV9,TRBJ2-5
TGCGCCAGCAGCCTCTTAGATGGGACAGCCTACGAGCAGTACTTC,CASSLLDGTAYEQYF,TRBD1,.,TRBV4-1,TRBJ2-7
TGTGCCAGCTCACCACGGGACTCAGGAACCGGGGAGCTGTTTTTT,CASSPRDSGTGELFF,.,.,TRBV18,TRBJ2-2
TGTGCCAGCAGCTTATCTCTGCCGGACCTGGCAAGACTAGCGGGTGATGAGCAGTTCTTC,CASSLSLPDLARLAGDEQFF,TRBD2,.,TRBV7-8,TRBJ2-1
TGCAGCGTTGACGAACCGGGACAGGTCACAGATACGCAGTATTTT,CSVDEPGQVTDTQYF,TRBD1,.,TRBV29-1,TRBJ2-3
TGTGCCAGCAGCGGTGCCAGCGGCGGGGGGGCCTTAGATACGCAGTATTTT,CASSGASGGGALDTQYF,TRBD2,.,TRBV5-6,TRBJ2-3
TGTGCCAGCAGCTTAGAATTGGGATTTGACACTGAAGCTTTCTTT,CASSLELGFDTEAFF,.,.,TRBV7-9,TRBJ1-1
TGTGCCAGCAGCCCATGGGATGGCACCGGGGAGCTGTTTTTT,CASSPWDGTGELFF,.,.,TRBV11-2,TRBJ2-2
TGTGCCAGCAGCTTAGGGCGGGATGAGTGGACAGATACGCAGTATTTT,CASSLGRDEWTDTQYF,.,.,TRBV7-2,TRBJ2-3
TGTGCCAGCAGTTTATACATCTACAATGAGCAGTTCTTC,CASSLYIYNEQFF,.,.,TRBV27,TRBJ2-1
TGTGCCAGCAGCTTCGGTTCCTACGAGCAGTACTTC,CASSFGSYEQYF,.,.,TRBV7-2,TRBJ2-7
TGCGCCAGCGGATACAGGGGCGCCGAGCAGTACTTC,CASGYRGAEQYF,TRBD1,.,TRBV10-2,TRBJ2-7
TGCGCCAGCAGCCAAGACGTAGAGAAGGGAAACACCATATATTTT,CASSQDVEKGNTIYF,.,.,TRBV4-1,TRBJ1-3
TGTGCCTGGGGGACTAGTATCAATGAGCAGTTCTTC,CAWGTSINEQFF,TRBD2,.,TRBV30,TRBJ2-1
TGTGCCAGCAGCCCGTCAGTCACAGAGACCCAGTACTTC,CASSPSVTETQYF,.,.,TRBV27,TRBJ2-5